The 8 T cell receptor beta chains given below trace back to one sample, sequenced in a study of T cell responses to AZD1222 COVID-19 vaccine. TCRdb keeps only in-frame clones here, not all; method: immunoSEQ multiplex PCR. The sample includes about 69,000 clones, around 78% of them seen just once. The material sequenced was peripheral blood, taken 28 days after the second AZD1222 dose. All receptors derive from an adult who received the AZD1222 COVID-19 vaccine.

The V and J genes are TRBV6-5 and TRBJ2-7, with D perhaps TRBD1 (6 bases). V was clipped by 11 bases and J by 1 base, with 12 bases between them. The CDR3 extends over 12 amino acids. Germline values: CDR1 MNHEY, CDR2 SVGAGI. CDR3 DNA sequence: TGTGCCGCGACAGGTAATTCCTACGAGCAGTACTTC. Translated, it gives CAATGNSYEQYF.

This clone was observed a few times. The genes are TRBV3-1 (or the pseudogene TRBV3-2) and TRBJ1-3; no firm D call. The V end was cut by 1 base, the J end by 3 bases, with 4 bases between. CDR3 length: 13 amino acids. Germline V gene lookup returns CDR1 LGHDT and CDR2 YNNKEL (reference sequence). The CDR3 DNA is TGTGCCAGCAGCCAAGGGATTGGAAACACCATATATTTT. This gives the protein CASSQGIGNTIYF.

The chain carries TRBV6-6 and TRBJ2-3; no clear D. The ends were cut back, 2 bases at V and 1 base at J, with 7 bases in the middle. This CDR3 comprises 14 residues. In germline, CDR1 is MNHNY, CDR2 SVGAGI (reference sequence). The CDR3 spells CASSYGVGTDTQYF. The CDR3 DNA reads TGTGCCAGCAGTTACGGGGTTGGCACAGATACGCAGTATTTT.

V usage is TRBV5-6 and J usage is TRBJ1-5, with a possible D match to TRBD1 (5 bases). CDR1 SGHDT and CDR2 YYEEEE come from the germline V gene. V gave up 0 bases and J gave up 11 bases, with 15 bases separating them. The CDR3 has 14 residues. CDR3 nucleotides: TGTGCCAGCAGCTTGGGCGGGGACCGGCTAGCCCAGCATTTT. Translation gives CASSLGGDRLAQHF.

J is TRBJ2-2 and V is TRBV7-9; 10 bases align to TRBD2. Trimming at V came to 4 bases and at J to 6 bases, leaving 8 bases not matched to a gene. CDR1 is SEHNR and CDR2 is FQNEAQ in the germline V gene (reference sequence). The CDR3 runs to 16 residues. The CDR3 is CASSSRGLAGAGELFF. In nucleotides, the CDR3 is TGTGCCAGCAGCTCTAGGGGGCTAGCGGGAGCCGGGGAGCTGTTTTTT.

This sequence joins TRBV11-3 and TRBJ2-6, with D perhaps matching TRBD1 (6 bases). Germline CDR1 SGHNT, CDR2 YENEEA. CDR3 length equals 16 residues. Trimming stripped 5 bases from V and 1 base from J, with 12 bases between. The CDR3 sequence: CASSRRGGSGANVLTF. The CDR3 DNA reads TGTGCCAGCAGCCGCAGAGGGGGATCTGGGGCCAACGTCCTGACTTTC.

This clone appeared once. The chain is built from TRBV10-3 and TRBJ2-2; 10 bases are shared with TRBD1. CDR1 ENHRY and CDR2 SYGVKD come from the germline V gene. The trim removed 4 bases at V and 4 bases at J, leaving 6 bases unmatched. CDR3 length: 16 residues. CDR3 sequence (DNA): TGTGCCATCAGTGGAGAAGGGACAGGGGTCACCGGGGAGCTGTTTTTT. Protein sequence: CAISGEGTGVTGELFF.

This chain joins TRBV5-1 and TRBJ2-7; D is perhaps TRBD1 (6 bases). The length of the CDR3 is 16 residues. Germline V gives CDR1 SGHRS, CDR2 YFSETQ. V was trimmed by 4 bases and J by 0 bases, leaving 17 bases between them. For the CDR3, the DNA is TGCGCCAGCAGCCCCTCCGGGACACTGCACTCCTACGAGCAGTACTTC. This encodes CASSPSGTLHSYEQYF.